This T cell receptor beta chain derives from a study of blood T cell repertoires in COVID-19. Across the whole study: Specimens from acute and convalescent COVID-19 originated in the United States, Italy and Spain. From T cells, B-cell-depleted T cells, or PBMCs came the material, which was cDNA or gDNA.

Original handling: Nucleated cell counts were estimated from reference gene primer amplification. TCRdb's table, derived via immunoSEQ multiplex PCR, lists solely in-frame clones and lacks some. For V, J and clone size, that table is used; D and trimming come from the DNA. Of approximately 120,000 clones in the sample, around 78% are singletons; the top ten hold around a sixth. Germline loops: CDR1 MDHEN, CDR2 SYDVKM. J lost 2 bases, V lost 6 bases, and 3 bases had no gene match. This CDR3 spans 15 amino acids. Material for sequencing was peripheral blood. This sequence joins TRBV28 and TRBJ2-6; the match to TRBD1 covers 8 bases. The receptor was derived from a woman aged 55-69 years with acute or convalescent COVID-19. The CDR3 DNA sequence: TGTGCCAGCAGGGCGACAGGGGCTGGGGCCAACGTCCTGACTTTC. Protein: CASRATGAGANVLTF.